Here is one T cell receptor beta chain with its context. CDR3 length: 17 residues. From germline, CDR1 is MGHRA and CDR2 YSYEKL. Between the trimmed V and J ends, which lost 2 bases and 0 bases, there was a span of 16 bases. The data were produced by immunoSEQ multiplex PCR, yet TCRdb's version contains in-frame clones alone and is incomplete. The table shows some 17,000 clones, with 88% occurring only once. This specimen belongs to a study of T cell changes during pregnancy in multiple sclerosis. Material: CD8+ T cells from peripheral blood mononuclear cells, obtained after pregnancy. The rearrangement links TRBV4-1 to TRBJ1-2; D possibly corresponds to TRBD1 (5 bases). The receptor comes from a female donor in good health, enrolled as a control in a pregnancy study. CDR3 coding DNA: TGCGCCAGCAGCCAATACGTCGGGGGGAGCCCTAACTATGGCTACACCTTC. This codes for CASSQYVGGSPNYGYTF.